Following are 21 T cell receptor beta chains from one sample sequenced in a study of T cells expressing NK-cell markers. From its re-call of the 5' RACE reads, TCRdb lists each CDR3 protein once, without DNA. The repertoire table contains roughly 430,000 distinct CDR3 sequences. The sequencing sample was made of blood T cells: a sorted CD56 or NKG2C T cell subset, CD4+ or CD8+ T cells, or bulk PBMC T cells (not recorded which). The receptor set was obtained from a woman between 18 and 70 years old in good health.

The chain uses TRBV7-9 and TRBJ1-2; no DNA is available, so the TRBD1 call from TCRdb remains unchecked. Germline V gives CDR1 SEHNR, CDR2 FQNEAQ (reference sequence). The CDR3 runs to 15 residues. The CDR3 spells CASSLSPTGGYGYTF.

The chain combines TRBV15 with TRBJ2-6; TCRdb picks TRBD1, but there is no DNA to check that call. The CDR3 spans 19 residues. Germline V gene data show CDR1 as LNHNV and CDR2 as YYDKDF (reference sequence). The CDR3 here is CATSTLDRGLNSGANVLTF.

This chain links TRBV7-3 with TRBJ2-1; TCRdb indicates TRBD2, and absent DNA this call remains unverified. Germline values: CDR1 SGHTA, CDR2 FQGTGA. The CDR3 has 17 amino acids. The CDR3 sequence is CASSRTSGRGSYNEQFF.

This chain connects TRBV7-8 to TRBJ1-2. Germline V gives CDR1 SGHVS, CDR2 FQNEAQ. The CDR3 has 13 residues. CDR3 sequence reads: CASSLEQHYGYTF.

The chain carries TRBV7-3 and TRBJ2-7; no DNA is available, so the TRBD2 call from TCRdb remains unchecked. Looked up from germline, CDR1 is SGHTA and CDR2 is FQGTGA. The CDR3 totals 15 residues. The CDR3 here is CASSPESGGGYEQYF.

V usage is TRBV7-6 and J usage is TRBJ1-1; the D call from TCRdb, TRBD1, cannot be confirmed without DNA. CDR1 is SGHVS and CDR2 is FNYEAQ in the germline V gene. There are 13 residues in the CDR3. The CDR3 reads CASSSQGRTEAFF.

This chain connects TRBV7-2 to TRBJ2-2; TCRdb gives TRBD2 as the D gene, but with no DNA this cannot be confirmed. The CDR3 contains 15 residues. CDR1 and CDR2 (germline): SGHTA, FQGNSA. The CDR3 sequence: CASSRTSGSGGELFF.

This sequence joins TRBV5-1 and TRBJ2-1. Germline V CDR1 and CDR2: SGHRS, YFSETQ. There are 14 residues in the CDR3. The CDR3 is CASSLGHAYNEQFF.

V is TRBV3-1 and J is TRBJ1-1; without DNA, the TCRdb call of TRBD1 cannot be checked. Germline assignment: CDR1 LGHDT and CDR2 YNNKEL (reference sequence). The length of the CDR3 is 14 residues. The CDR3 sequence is CASSHTDKTYEAFF.

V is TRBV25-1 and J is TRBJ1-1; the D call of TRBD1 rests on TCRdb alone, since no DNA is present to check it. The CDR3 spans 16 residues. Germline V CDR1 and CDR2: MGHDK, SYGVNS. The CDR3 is CASSPTGTGYHTEAFF.

This chain's CDR3 is CSVMGTDYGYTF. The chain carries TRBV29-1 and TRBJ1-2; checking the TCRdb D call of TRBD1 is not possible without DNA. The length of the CDR3 is 12 residues. Germline values: CDR1 SQVTM, CDR2 ANQGSEA.

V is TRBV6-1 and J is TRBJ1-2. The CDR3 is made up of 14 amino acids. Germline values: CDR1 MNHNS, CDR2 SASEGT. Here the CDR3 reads CASTTSRLNYGYTF.

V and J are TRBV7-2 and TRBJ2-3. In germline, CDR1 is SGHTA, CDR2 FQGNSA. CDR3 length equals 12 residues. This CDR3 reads CASSSAGVPFRF. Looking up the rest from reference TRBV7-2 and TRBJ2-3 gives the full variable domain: GAGVSQSPSNKVTEKGKDVELRCDPISGHTALYWYRQSLGQGLEFLIYFQGNSAPDKSGLPSDRFSAERTGGSVSTLTIQRTQQEDSAVYLCASSSAGVPFRFGPGTRLTVL.

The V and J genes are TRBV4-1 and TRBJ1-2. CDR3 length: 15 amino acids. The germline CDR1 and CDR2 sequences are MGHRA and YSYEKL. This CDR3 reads CASSQADQVYYGYTF.

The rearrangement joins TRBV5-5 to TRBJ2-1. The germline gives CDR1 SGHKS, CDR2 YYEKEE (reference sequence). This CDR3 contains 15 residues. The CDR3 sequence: CASSLGTFSYNEQFF.

The CDR3 protein is CASSQLAGVTDTQYF. V and J are TRBV3-1 and TRBJ2-3; TCRdb indicates TRBD2, and absent DNA this call remains unverified. This CDR3 comprises 15 residues. Germline CDR1 reads LGHDT; CDR2 reads YNNKEL (reference sequence).

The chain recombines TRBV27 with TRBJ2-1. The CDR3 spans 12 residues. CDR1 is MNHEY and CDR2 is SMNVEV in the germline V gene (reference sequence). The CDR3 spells CASSPHGSSEFF.

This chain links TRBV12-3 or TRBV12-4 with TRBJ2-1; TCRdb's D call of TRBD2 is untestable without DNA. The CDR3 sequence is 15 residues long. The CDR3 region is CASSFVSGPRNEQFF.

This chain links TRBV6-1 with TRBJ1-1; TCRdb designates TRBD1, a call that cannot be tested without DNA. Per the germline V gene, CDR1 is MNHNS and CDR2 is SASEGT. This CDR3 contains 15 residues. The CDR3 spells CASSTGQGMNTEAFF.

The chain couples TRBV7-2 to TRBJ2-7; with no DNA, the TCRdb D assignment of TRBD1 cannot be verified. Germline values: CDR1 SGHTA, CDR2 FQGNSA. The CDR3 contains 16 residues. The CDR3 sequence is CASSLGGRRSSYEQYF.

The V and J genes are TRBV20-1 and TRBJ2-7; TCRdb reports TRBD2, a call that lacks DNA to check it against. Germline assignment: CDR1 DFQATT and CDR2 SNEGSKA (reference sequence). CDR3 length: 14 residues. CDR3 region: CSALAGGPVYEQYF.